Listed below are T cell receptor beta chains from one sample, sequenced in a study of human T cells and chemical hapten exposure. TCRdb re-called the RACE reads with MiXCR, one entry per CDR3 protein. This sample carries fewer than 400,000 distinct CDR3 sequences, approximately 6.3% of them seen once, and the ten largest clones take 7% to 10%. The sequences come from whole blood, collected in connection with sensitization to the hapten diphenylcyclopropenone (DPC). These receptors were obtained from a woman aged 18-29 years with alopecia areata. Some clones in this sample may be carry-over from other donors' samples. CDR3s include the opening cysteine and the closing phenylalanine or tryptophan. D genes are given only for firm matches. A clone size is listed for some rows: how often the clone was seen (once, few, many), or a class if it is expanded.

d_call clone_size j_call v_call cdr3_aa cdr3_nt
- few TRBJ1-4 TRBV11-2 CASRRISGEKLFF TGTGCCAGCAGGCGAATCTCTGGTGAAAAACTGTTTTTT
- many TRBJ2-3 TRBV6-5 CASRRGYGVTDTQYF TGTGCCAGCAGGCGGGGTTATGGGGTCACAGATACGCAGTATTTT
TRBD1 - TRBJ1-2 TRBV3-1 CASSTGTGGGYTF TGTGCCAGCAGCACTGGGACAGGGGGAGGCTACACCTTC
- few TRBJ2-1 TRBV29-1 CSVERLDNEQFF TGCAGCGTTGAACGACTAGACAATGAGCAGTTCTTC
- few TRBJ2-5 TRBV24-1 CATSGHQGGVETQYF TGTGCCACCAGTGGGCACCAGGGCGGGGTGGAGACCCAGTACTTC
TRBD2 few TRBJ2-2 TRBV3-1 CASSQERGAGELFF TGTGCCAGCAGCCAGGAGCGGGGCGCCGGGGAGCTGTTTTTT
- many TRBJ1-2 TRBV12-3/TRBV12-4 CASSPQVNYGYTF TGTGCCAGCAGTCCTCAGGTTAACTATGGCTACACCTTC
- many TRBJ2-5 TRBV9 CASSLGGGPQETQYF TGTGCCAGCAGCTTAGGAGGCGGCCCCCAAGAGACCCAGTACTTC
- - TRBJ2-5 TRBV10-3 CATSLSGWEADAVQETQYF TGTGCCACCTCCCTGTCCGGATGGGAGGCTGACGCGGTCCAAGAGACCCAGTACTTC
- - TRBJ2-1 TRBV9 CASSVGGRVPGSYNEQFF TGTGCCAGCAGCGTAGGGGGCAGAGTGCCTGGGTCCTACAATGAGCAGTTCTTC
- few TRBJ1-3 TRBV6-1 CASVQTARFSGNTIYF TGTGCCAGCGTCCAGACCGCTAGGTTCTCTGGAAACACCATATATTTT
- few TRBJ2-3 TRBV14 CASRDSGTDTQYF TGTGCCAGCCGGGACAGCGGGACAGATACGCAGTATTTT
- many TRBJ1-6 TRBV7-2 CASSLQINSPLHF TGTGCCAGCAGCTTGCAGATTAATTCACCCCTCCACTTT
TRBD1 - TRBJ1-1 TRBV4-1 CASSPTDRVSEAFF TGCGCCAGCAGCCCCACCGACAGGGTGTCTGAAGCTTTCTTT
- many TRBJ1-5 TRBV7-9 CASSWGDNQPQHF TGTGCCAGCAGCTGGGGCGACAATCAGCCCCAGCATTTT
- few TRBJ1-1 TRBV3-1 CASSQDAVLNTEAFF TGTGCCAGCAGCCAAGATGCGGTTCTGAACACTGAAGCTTTCTTT
- few TRBJ2-5 TRBV9 CASSVEGLRGETQYF TGTGCCAGCAGCGTAGAGGGGTTACGAGGGGAGACCCAGTACTTC
TRBD1 - TRBJ1-1 TRBV15 CATAKGTPGGTEAFF TGTGCCACCGCAAAGGGGACCCCAGGGGGGACTGAAGCTTTCTTT
TRBD1 few TRBJ2-1 TRBV12-3/TRBV12-4 CASSMAGTASYNEQFF TGTGCCAGCAGTATGGCCGGGACAGCATCCTACAATGAGCAGTTCTTC
- - TRBJ1-5 TRBV4-3 CASSQAIGASAQHF TGCGCCAGCAGCCAAGCAATCGGGGCCTCAGCCCAGCATTTT
TRBD2 many TRBJ2-3 TRBV29-1 CSVETSGHTDTQYF TGCAGCGTTGAGACTAGCGGGCACACAGATACGCAGTATTTT
- few TRBJ1-6 TRBV4-3 CASSQNTGGLNNSPLHF TGCGCCAGCAGCCAAAATACTGGGGGCCTGAATAATTCACCCCTCCACTTT
TRBD1 - TRBJ2-2 TRBV5-1 CASSWTGGNTGELFF TGCGCCAGCAGCTGGACAGGGGGCAACACCGGGGAGCTGTTTTTT
- few TRBJ2-1 TRBV7-9 CASSFNLGRGLGQFF TGTGCCAGCAGCTTTAACCTAGGTCGAGGTTTGGGGCAGTTCTTC
TRBD2 few TRBJ2-5 TRBV10-3 CAISGLAGETQYF TGTGCCATCAGTGGGCTAGCGGGGGAGACCCAGTACTTC
TRBD2 many TRBJ2-3 TRBV6-4 CASSTSGGATDTQYF TGTGCCAGCAGTACTAGCGGGGGGGCCACAGATACGCAGTATTTT
- - TRBJ1-1 TRBV4-3 CASSQDSQGTTEAFF TGCGCCAGCAGCCAAGATTCCCAGGGGACCACTGAAGCTTTCTTT
TRBD1 few TRBJ2-4 TRBV7-9 CASSPRQGSDIQYF TGTGCCAGCAGCCCGCGACAGGGCTCTGACATTCAGTACTTC
- - TRBJ2-2 TRBV5-5 CASSKGQGPNTGELFF TGTGCCAGCAGCAAAGGCCAGGGGCCTAACACCGGGGAGCTGTTTTTT
- few TRBJ2-2 TRBV4-2 CASSQGATRSAGELFF TGTGCCAGCAGCCAAGGGGCGACTAGGTCCGCCGGGGAGCTGTTTTTT
TRBD2 few TRBJ2-3 TRBV27 CATRNWGGPTDTQYF TGTGCCACCCGGAACTGGGGGGGACCCACAGATACGCAGTATTTT
- few TRBJ2-3 TRBV5-4 CASSTGRTISTDTQYF TGTGCCAGCAGCACGGGACGGACTATTAGCACAGATACGCAGTATTTT
TRBD2 many TRBJ2-3 TRBV9 CASSVARGAGDTQYF TGTGCCAGCAGCGTAGCGCGGGGGGCTGGAGATACGCAGTATTTT
- few TRBJ1-5 TRBV6-5 CASSYSFSEGQPQHF TGTGCCAGCAGTTACTCGTTTTCGGAGGGACAGCCCCAGCATTTT
- few TRBJ2-7 TRBV6-1 CASSDIKNSYEQYF TGTGCCAGCAGCGACATTAAGAACTCCTACGAGCAGTACTTC
- few TRBJ2-4 TRBV4-2 CASSSTGTRPNIQYF TGTGCCAGCAGCAGCACGGGAACGAGGCCAAACATTCAGTACTTC
- - TRBJ1-6 TRBV4-3 CASSQVGYLGNSPLHF TGCGCCAGCAGCCAAGTGGGCTATTTAGGAAATTCACCCCTCCACTTT
- - TRBJ2-3 TRBV7-2 CASRASGGVGDTQYF TGTGCCAGCCGCGCGTCCGGTGGGGTAGGCGATACGCAGTATTTT
TRBD1 many TRBJ2-4 TRBV18 CASSPGTENIQYF TGTGCCAGCTCACCAGGGACAGAAAACATTCAGTACTTC
- few TRBJ1-2 TRBV6-5 CASSETGFHGYTF TGTGCCAGCAGTGAAACAGGGTTCCACGGCTACACCTTC
- few TRBJ1-2 TRBV10-3 CAISEGRPEWYGYTF TGTGCCATCAGTGAAGGGCGCCCGGAGTGGTATGGCTACACCTTC
TRBD1 many TRBJ2-7 TRBV6-5 CASSSPGQGSYEQYF TGTGCCAGCAGTTCCCCGGGACAGGGGTCCTACGAGCAGTACTTC
TRBD1 few TRBJ1-4 TRBV25-1 CASSEQPKQGAREKLFF TGTGCCAGCAGTGAGCAACCCAAACAGGGGGCGAGAGAAAAACTGTTTTTT
- - TRBJ2-3 TRBV7-9 CASSLGVKTTDTQYF TGTGCCAGCAGCTTGGGGGTGAAGACGACAGATACGCAGTATTTT
- few TRBJ2-3 TRBV7-3 CASSLTGARTDTQYF TGTGCCAGCAGCTTAACGGGGGCCCGCACAGATACGCAGTATTTT
- many TRBJ2-3 TRBV7-6 CASSLRSGVAADTQYF TGTGCCAGCAGCTTAAGGAGCGGTGTTGCAGCAGATACGCAGTATTTT
- - TRBJ1-6 TRBV6-1 CASSEVRVSNSPLHF TGTGCCAGCAGTGAAGTGCGGGTTAGTAATTCACCCCTCCACTTT
- few TRBJ1-5 TRBV25-1 CASSDPGSHQPQHF TGTGCCAGCAGTGATCCGGGGTCCCATCAGCCCCAGCATTTT
- many TRBJ2-5 TRBV12-3/TRBV12-4 CASSLAPTEETQYF TGTGCCAGCAGTTTAGCGCCGACAGAAGAGACCCAGTACTTC
- - TRBJ1-6 TRBV6-1 CASAQPGYDIPLGNSPLHF TGTGCCAGCGCCCAACCCGGGTACGACATCCCACTCGGTAATTCACCCCTCCACTTT
- - TRBJ1-2 TRBV29-1 CSVGERPFTNYGYTF TGCAGCGTTGGGGAAAGGCCCTTCACTAACTATGGCTACACCTTC
- - TRBJ2-3 TRBV9 CASSVDGRGTDTQYF TGTGCCAGCAGCGTGGACGGAAGAGGCACAGATACGCAGTATTTT
- - TRBJ2-3 TRBV4-2 CASSQQLTSQSALRTDTQYF TGTGCCAGCAGCCAACAACTTACTAGTCAATCGGCCCTCCGGACAGATACGCAGTATTTT